This TCR beta chain emerged from a study of cytomegalovirus exposure and HLA in healthy donors (dated by TCRdb to about 2017). The study in broad terms: An earlier analysis of some 600 of the donors reported approximately 260 Gb of sequence data and 95 million to 140 million unique TCR beta sequences obtained from some 200 million T cells. An early release covering roughly 600 HLA-typed donors comprised approximately 300 gigabases of sequencing data and 85 million to 100 million unique TCR sequences. The genetic ancestry cluster associated with self-reported Caucasian donors included roughly 84% of the approximately 430 genotyped donors. The study aimed to test whether cataloging public T cell receptors could reveal signatures of past pathogen exposure. The T cell repertoires of 666 subjects were profiled by immunosequencing and related to cytomegalovirus serostatus. A separate validation cohort of more than 100 different subjects was used in addition to the approximately 670-subject first cohort. High-throughput TCR immunosequencing, statistical association of individual TCRs with disease status, and machine learning were combined to predict cytomegalovirus infection status. To study patterns of TCR occurrence, a later analysis re-analyzed previously published TCR beta repertoires from 666 donors and added high-resolution HLA genotyping. Rather than using new phenotypic data, the later analysis identified candidate immune exposures from TCR beta sequences and from how often those sequences occurred across donors. An earlier analysis of several hundred of the donors applied high-throughput TCR beta sequencing to assess whether each TCR beta V gene segment acted as functional or pseudogenic. Donor age, sex, ethnicity and CMV serostatus were compiled together with the repertoire data. A later genetic analysis used genome-wide SNP genotypes for about 65% of the roughly 670 donors, treating that subset as a discovery cohort. All discovery cohort repertoires had been generated on a single sequencing platform. Class I and class II HLA loci were covered by the typing at four-digit resolution. The number of donors typed differed by locus, with roughly 629-640 for A, B, C, DRB1 and DQB1, 522 for DQA1, some 570 for DPA1, and roughly 450 for DPB1. Roughly 5 DR-DQ haplotypes were handled as single units for association and clustering, since linkage in the cohort was strong. On average, roughly 250,000 unique TCR beta nucleotide sequences were sequenced per donor among 398 genotyped donors of the cohort, with around 19% of those sequences being non-productive.

Of note for this clone: The antigen it binds to is not known. The sample holds no much larger clone one base away, and base qualities are not on file.

CDR1 and CDR2, looked up from the germline V gene, are SNHLY and FYNNEI. Trimming accounts for 5 bases at V and 5 bases at J, while the number of junction bases matched to no gene is 7. The CDR3 holds 14 amino acids from the cysteine to the phenylalanine. Left in the record is the CDR3 DNA by itself, 42 bases read in frame from the first base. Here is what the overall study found, with its caveats: A further reported finding was that TCR beta sequences accurately predicted the HLA-A and HLA-B alleles for most subjects in the first cohort. Cytomegalovirus status was reported to be diagnosed by the classifier with high specificity and sensitivity in both the original and validation cohorts. In a later genetic analysis, fewer N-insertions in productive TCRs were reported among donors in an Asian-associated ancestry cluster than the approximately 710-donor mean. In the study, 150 to 200 TCR beta chains were listed as associated with cytomegalovirus. HLA typing was unavailable for some donors at each locus, so association tests used only the typed subset. Roughly uniform sequencing depth across donors was assumed in presence/absence analyses, although this assumption may not hold. According to a later analysis, TCR association rates differed among HLA loci, with DRB1 alleles showing the most associated TCRs and HLA-C alleles showing the fewest. V-gene and J-gene trimming of TCR beta chains was associated with a missense DCLRE1C variant in a later genetic analysis, and the association was replicated in an independent cohort. The only immune exposure information available for the cohort was CMV serostatus. Most CMV-associated TCR beta chains appeared to be HLA-restricted in a later analysis, and the HLA associations seemed to be driven largely by CMV exposure. A few of the identified cytomegalovirus-associated TCR beta chains were confirmed in vitro to be specific for cytomegalovirus antigens. A later analysis found that HLA-associated TCR beta chains were more clonally expanded and had lower generation probabilities than equally common non-associated chains. The 87-base-pair reads could not distinguish some IMGT-functional V segments, including TRBV6-2 and TRBV6-3, so those segments were excluded. The earlier analysis of around 600 of the donors excluded over 15 rarely observed V segments, including chromosome 9 orphons, because counts were too low. Several of the top co-occurrence clusters appeared to be linked to parvovirus B19, influenza, CMV and Epstein-Barr virus, according to a later analysis. According to the authors, the approach could potentially be generalized to other disease states and immunological phenotypes. An earlier analysis of approximately 600 of the donors showed that most TCR beta V segments appeared in productive rearrangements either about 90% or about 30% of the time, which broadly matched IMGT annotations. Assigning TCR associations to individual alleles was difficult when HLA alleles, especially DR and DQ, strongly co-occurred. This cohort had only TCR beta chains sequenced, and the lack of alpha or paired-chain data limited which features could be detected. A cluster of highly shared sequence variants was judged likely to represent a technical artifact of the sequencing pipeline. Across donors, most TCR sequences were observed very rarely, whereas some public TCRs were present in many individuals. Linkage disequilibrium might explain the correlated functional status among segregating V segments, but an unknown experimental factor could not be ruled out. Specific HLA alleles were associated with 15,000 to 20,000 TCR beta sequences at a false discovery rate of 0.05 in a later analysis.

The cohort consisted of hundreds of healthy bone marrow donors. Cohort members were all nominally healthy when sampled, although unrecorded immune exposures were likely present. The donor tested CMV seronegative and was one of the 352 seronegative cohort members. A peripheral blood sample was provided by each donor, and peripheral blood mononuclear cells were used for TCR beta sequencing. Genomic DNA was extracted from the blood cell samples with the Qiagen DNeasy Blood Extraction Kit. The library was prepared using the immunoSEQ multiplex PCR assay. For the multiplex PCR, a mixture combining 60 forward primers for TCR Vbeta segments and 13 reverse primers for TCR Jbeta segments was used. A multiplex PCR assay on genomic DNA amplified the CDR3 region of rearranged TCR beta genes. On the Illumina HiSeq System, the amplified TCR beta libraries were sequenced as 87-base-pair reads. In the original analysis: A later analysis counted about 80 million unique TCR beta chains across the 666 repertoires, and around 9.9 million of these chains were shared by at least two donors. To remove PCR and sequencing errors, raw reads were error-corrected and collapsed into unique sequences using a nearest-neighbor algorithm that merged closely related sequences. To assign V, D and J gene segments, CDR3 sequences were aligned to IMGT reference sequences. For a sequence to be retained, a match of at least six nucleotides was required to both a V gene segment and a J gene segment. A rearrangement counted as productive if the CDR3 had no stop codons and remained in frame with V and J, and every other rearrangement counted as non-productive. Following IMGT convention, CDR3 was defined as the stretch from the second conserved V-encoded cysteine to the conserved J-encoded phenylalanine. In an earlier analysis of 550 to 650 of the donors, sequences lacking an unambiguous match to a single V gene segment were excluded. In an earlier analysis of 500 to 750 of the donors, V segments were called functional above 56.7% productive rearrangements and were called segregating when the between-donor standard deviation exceeded 5%. To diagnose cytomegalovirus status from the catalog of TCR beta chain sequences, a statistical classification framework was built. A later analysis assigned V and J genes by comparing TCR nucleotide sequences with IMGT/GENE-DB human TR gene sequences. In a later analysis, CDR3 sequences and most-parsimonious VDJ recombination scenarios were assigned using the TCRdist pipeline. In a later analysis, each TCR beta chain was defined by its CDR3 amino acid sequence together with its V-gene family, and reads lacking a unique V-gene family were excluded. As a way to deal with suspected cross-contamination and a sequencing artifact, a later analysis dropped approximately 570 nucleotide sequences that were highly shared and had low generation probability. A later analysis calculated a clonal expansion index for each public chain from normalized within-repertoire ranks of inferred template counts. In a later analysis, generation probabilities were computed with a VDJ recombination model fitted to out-of-frame rearrangements, and the resulting probabilities were checked against IGoR. Hypergeometric tests were used in a later analysis to score TCR-TCR, TCR-HLA and TCR-CMV co-occurrence, with a repertoire-size bias correction applied to the TCR pairs. In a later analysis, false discovery rates were estimated by permuting HLA or CMV assignments 20 times. A later analysis grouped co-occurring TCRs with DBSCAN, adding TCRdist sequence similarity when clustering within HLA-allele-positive subsets. Co-occurrence clustering excluded repertoires with fewer than 30,000 or more than 120,000 public chains, plus five with anomalous nucleotide sharing. TCRdb limited this immuneACCESS table to in-frame rearrangements with V and J called. A share of clones is missing; checked studies link under half to unresolved V genes, and the rest is unexplained. The V and J calls and clone size are taken from that table; D and trimming were inferred from the DNA. This sample comprises about 98,000 clones, about 81% of them detected only once. The biggest ten clones account for about 1.5% of the sample.

In this chain, TRBV2 is recombined with TRBJ1-2; TRBD1 lines up with 8 middle nucleotides. Sequences were obtained from PBMCs. This TCR came from a man aged 40-49 years in good health and CMV-seronegative. The sequence in DNA is TGTGCCAGCAGTTGGACAGGGCTTAGTTATGGCTACACCTTC. It translates to CASSWTGLSYGYTF.